A single sample gave rise to the 28 T cell receptor beta chains below, sequenced in a study of T cells in Graves' hyperthyroidism and ophthalmopathy. The CDR3 regions of TCR beta were amplified from RNA transcripts. A set of HTBI primers served as the primers for a first-round RT-PCR of the TCR CDR3. TCRdb redid the calling of the multiplex PCR reads with MiXCR, one entry per CDR3 protein. This sample has about 740,000 distinct CDR3 sequences; 12% to 15% occur once, and the top ten carry about 9.4%. Sequencing input: blood. These receptors came from a woman between 18 and 29 years old with Graves' hyperthyroidism.

This chain connects TRBV20-1 to TRBJ2-3; D perhaps matches TRBD1 (5 bases). Looked up from germline, CDR1 is DFQATT and CDR2 is SNEGSKA (reference sequence). The CDR3 consists of 12 residues. V lost 6 bases to trimming and J lost 5 bases, with 12 bases between them. The CDR3 sequence is CSAPRGIDTQYF. CDR3 DNA sequence: TGCAGTGCCCCAAGGGGAATAGATACGCAGTATTTT.

This clonotype appeared a few times. J is TRBJ1-1 and V is TRBV6-6; perhaps TRBD1 as D (6 bases). Germline V gene data show CDR1 as MNHNY and CDR2 as SVGAGI (reference sequence). The CDR3 is made up of 13 amino acids. V lost 2 bases to trimming and J lost 6 bases, with 10 bases between them. The CDR3 here is CASSYLEGAEAFF. The CDR3 DNA follows: TGTGCCAGCAGTTACCTCGAGGGGGCTGAAGCTTTCTTT.

V gene TRBV9 combines with J gene TRBJ2-3, with D perhaps matching TRBD1 or TRBD2 (5 bases each). CDR3 length: 14 amino acids. The germline gives CDR1 SGDLS, CDR2 YYNGEE. Between the trimmed V and J ends, which lost 7 bases and 5 bases, there was a span of 17 bases. The CDR3 DNA reads TGTGCCAGCCGCTCCGGGACCGCGGTAGATACGCAGTATTTT. Its protein is CASRSGTAVDTQYF.

The rearrangement joins TRBV6-1 to TRBJ1-2, with 7 bases fitting TRBD1. Losses at the gene ends were 6 bases for V and 7 bases for J; bases not matched to a gene: 8. Germline assignment: CDR1 MNHNS and CDR2 SASEGT. This CDR3 spans 13 amino acids. This CDR3 is CASRNTGVGGYTF. CDR3 nucleotides: TGTGCCAGCAGAAATACAGGGGTGGGTGGCTACACCTTC.

This chain connects TRBV28 to TRBJ1-4; D is possibly TRBD1 (6 bases). This CDR3 is 16 amino acids long. The germline gives CDR1 MDHEN, CDR2 SYDVKM. Trimming left V 5 bases short and J 6 bases short, with 19 bases between. In nucleotides, the CDR3 is TGTGCCAGCAGTGGGTTCGAGGGGGTAGGGTATGAAAAACTGTTTTTT. This encodes CASSGFEGVGYEKLFF.

Note on this clonotype: A junction end diverges from the germline sequence, so it may reflect a read error. The V call is TRBV7-7, the J call TRBJ2-5; tentative D call: TRBD1 (5 bases). The CDR3 has 14 residues. Germline V gene data show CDR1 as SSHAT and CDR2 as FNYEAQ (reference sequence). CDR3 sequence: CASSLGAIDPTQYF. CDR3 DNA: TGTGCTAGCAGCTTAGGGGCCATCGACCCGACCCAGTACTTC.

The V call is TRBV4-3, the J call TRBJ2-2, with D perhaps matching TRBD2 (6 bases). Germline assignment: CDR1 LGHNA and CDR2 YSLEER. This CDR3 is built from 16 residues. Trimming cost V 4 bases and J 1 base, with 13 bases left between them. CDR3: CASSPDRRGNTGELFF. The CDR3 DNA sequence: TGCGCCAGCAGCCCAGATCGGAGGGGGAACACCGGGGAGCTGTTTTTT.

This clonotype was counted ten times or more. The chain carries TRBV7-9 and TRBJ2-1; 13 bases match TRBD2. This CDR3 comprises 15 residues. Germline assignment: CDR1 SEHNR and CDR2 FQNEAQ (reference sequence). With 4 bases clipped from V and 10 bases from J, the junction kept 7 bases outside the gene matches. CDR3 in amino acids: CASSSGLAGVREQFF. Written as DNA, the CDR3 is TGTGCCAGCAGCTCCGGACTAGCGGGAGTACGGGAGCAGTTCTTC.

This clonotype was observed at least ten times. This sequence joins TRBV7-9 and TRBJ2-5; 12 bases agree with TRBD2. This CDR3 has 15 residues. Per the germline V gene, CDR1 is SEHNR and CDR2 is FQNEAQ (reference sequence). Trimming at V came to 5 bases and at J to 6 bases, leaving 7 bases not matched to a gene. CDR3 DNA: TGTGCCAGCAGCCTAGGACTAGCGGGATTGAAGACCCAGTACTTC. It codes for CASSLGLAGLKTQYF.

This clonotype was recorded a few times. V and J are TRBV2 and TRBJ2-4; no definite D call. Deletions cut 2 bases from V and 0 bases from J, with 11 bases between. In germline, CDR1 is SNHLY, CDR2 FYNNEI. This CDR3 has 16 residues. CDR3 protein: CASSESQILAKNIQYF. CDR3 coding DNA: TGTGCCAGCAGTGAATCCCAAATTCTAGCCAAAAACATTCAGTACTTC.

The sample holds a few counts of this clonotype. The chain uses TRBV7-3 and TRBJ1-1; D is undetermined. Trimming cost V 2 bases and J 1 base, with 8 bases left between them. This CDR3 has 14 residues. CDR1 and CDR2 from the germline V gene are SGHTA and FQGTGA. The CDR3 sequence is CASSLGNQNTEAFF. The CDR3 DNA is TGTGCCAGCAGCTTAGGGAACCAGAACACTGAAGCTTTCTTT.

This clonotype has more than one count but fewer than ten. V is TRBV2 and J is TRBJ2-1; no clear D. Trimming took off 5 bases at V and 8 bases at J, with 16 bases between the two ends. The CDR3 totals 14 residues. The germline CDR1 and CDR2 sequences are SNHLY and FYNNEI. Here the CDR3 DNA reads TGTGCCAGCAGTATTTCGACACTGGCGGATGAGCAGTTCTTC. Protein: CASSISTLADEQFF. Combining the CDR3 with reference TRBV2 and TRBJ2-1 gives the whole variable domain EPEVTQTPSHQVTQMGQEVILRCVPISNHLYFYWYRQILGQKVEFLVSFYNNEISEKSEIFDDQFSVERPDGSNFTLKIRSTKLEDSAMYFCASSISTLADEQFFGPGTRLTVL.

V usage is TRBV7-9 and J usage is TRBJ2-7, with D possibly TRBD2 on 5 matching bases. CDR3 length: 14 residues. Germline V gene data show CDR1 as SEHNR and CDR2 as FQNEAQ (reference sequence). The ends were cut back, 2 bases at V and 6 bases at J, with 14 bases in the middle. This chain's CDR3 is CASSLFGREGEQYF. CDR3 nucleotide sequence: TGTGCCAGCAGCTTATTTGGCCGTGAGGGCGAGCAGTACTTC.

The V call is TRBV7-6, the J call TRBJ2-1; 8 positions agree with TRBD2. After removal of 4 bases from V and 5 bases from J, the junction contained 13 bases not matched to a gene. From germline, CDR1 is SGHVS and CDR2 FNYEAQ. The CDR3 runs to 17 residues. The CDR3 region is CASSSTPLRAGDNEQFF. CDR3 bases: TGTGCCAGCAGCTCAACCCCACTCAGAGCGGGGGACAATGAGCAGTTCTTC.

This clonotype was counted between two and nine times. V is TRBV12-3 or TRBV12-4 and J is TRBJ2-1; D is perhaps TRBD1 or TRBD2 (5 bases each). The CDR3 has 15 residues. V was cut by 6 bases and J by 7 bases, with 19 bases left in between. The CDR3 protein is CASRATGPGRNEQFF. The CDR3 bases are TGTGCCAGCAGGGCCACAGGTCCGGGGCGAAATGAGCAGTTCTTC.

This clonotype turned up a few times. The V call is TRBV20-1, the J call TRBJ2-7; D gene ambiguous. The germline V gene encodes CDR1 DFQATT and CDR2 SNEGSKA (reference sequence). The CDR3 consists of 14 residues. The V end lost 3 bases, the J end lost 1 base, and 13 bases lay between the germline ends. The CDR3 DNA reads TGCAGTGCTAGTGTGAGTGCCACATCCTACGAGCAGTACTTC. Its translation: CSASVSATSYEQYF.

This clonotype was detected ten times or more. This chain joins TRBV28 and TRBJ2-4; TRBD1 matches at 7 bases. Trimming removed 4 bases from V and 1 base from J; junction bases left unmatched: 1. Per germline, CDR1 MDHEN and CDR2 SYDVKM. The CDR3 has 14 residues. CDR3 nucleotides: TGTGCCAGCAGTTCACAGGGGGCCAAAAACATTCAGTACTTC. Translation: CASSSQGAKNIQYF.

This clonotype was seen repeatedly, ten times or more. The gene calls are TRBV2 and TRBJ2-5, with TRBD2 as a possible D gene (6 bases). Between the trimmed V and J ends, which lost 8 bases and 7 bases, there was a span of 14 bases. Germline assignment: CDR1 SNHLY and CDR2 FYNNEI. CDR3 length equals 12 residues. The CDR3 bases are TGTGCCAGCTTCGGGAGAGGACGGACCCAGTACTTC. Translating gives CASFGRGRTQYF.

This clonotype appeared a few times. V is TRBV7-2 and J is TRBJ1-1; D is perhaps TRBD1 (6 bases). V was clipped by 7 bases and J by 0 bases, with 9 bases between them. There are 13 residues in the CDR3. CDR1 is SGHTA and CDR2 is FQGNSA in the germline V gene. This CDR3 reads CASTTGLNTEAFF. The CDR3 region has the DNA TGTGCCAGCACCACAGGGCTGAACACTGAAGCTTTCTTT. The full variable domain, with the rest looked up from reference TRBV7-2 and TRBJ1-1, is GAGVSQSPSNKVTEKGKDVELRCDPISGHTALYWYRQSLGQGLEFLIYFQGNSAPDKSGLPSDRFSAERTGGSVSTLTIQRTQQEDSAVYLCASTTGLNTEAFFGQGTRLTVV.

This clonotype has ten or more counts. The chain has TRBV28 and TRBJ2-1; D is undetermined. This CDR3 region has 13 residues. CDR1 and CDR2 from the germline V gene are MDHEN and SYDVKM. V gave up 5 bases and J gave up 9 bases, with 14 bases separating them. CDR3 DNA: TGTGCCAGCAGTCCATCCCTCCCGGGTGAGCAGTTCTTC. This gives the protein CASSPSLPGEQFF.

This clonotype has at least ten counts. The gene calls are TRBV7-3 and TRBJ2-1, with D perhaps TRBD2 (6 bases). This CDR3 is 12 amino acids long. Germline V gene lookup returns CDR1 SGHTA and CDR2 FQGTGA. Trimming cost V 2 bases and J 9 bases, with 8 bases left between them. The CDR3 bases are TGTGCCAGCAGCTTATACGGGAGTGAGCAGTTCTTC. It encodes CASSLYGSEQFF.

As for this clonotype: The conserved closing phenylalanine or tryptophan is absent in this CDR3, likely reflecting a read error. The chain is built from TRBV20-1 and TRBJ2-7, with 9 bases that match TRBD2. This CDR3 has 14 amino acids. In germline, CDR1 is DFQATT, CDR2 SNEGSKA (reference sequence). Trimming removed 3 bases from V and 7 bases from J; junction bases left unmatched: 10. CDR3 residues: CSASVLAGPLEQYL. In DNA, the CDR3 is TGCAGTGCTAGTGTACTAGCGGGTCCTCTAGAGCAGTACCTC.

The chain is built from TRBV7-3 and TRBJ1-2, with D hard to call. This CDR3 has 12 amino acids. V was cut by 4 bases and J by 8 bases, with 11 bases left in between. From germline, CDR1 is SGHTA and CDR2 FQGTGA. The CDR3: CASSSRAGGYTF. In DNA, the CDR3 is TGTGCCAGCAGCTCGAGGGCCGGGGGCTACACCTTC.

The chain has TRBV3-1 and TRBJ2-1, with 10 positions matching TRBD2. This CDR3 is built from 19 residues. The junction had 10 bases not matched to a gene; V was cut back by 1 base and J by 1 base. From germline, CDR1 is LGHDT and CDR2 YNNKEL (reference sequence). The CDR3 DNA reads TGTGCCAGCAGCCAAGGTGGGCTTCTAGCGGGAGTATCCTACAATGAGCAGTTCTTC. Its protein is CASSQGGLLAGVSYNEQFF.

This clonotype was seen a handful of times. This chain uses TRBV7-9 with TRBJ2-7; 8 nucleotides line up with TRBD2. The germline V gene encodes CDR1 SEHNR and CDR2 FQNEAQ (reference sequence). CDR3 length equals 16 residues. V was pared by 0 bases and J by 5 bases, with 9 bases of the junction left unmatched. CDR3 nucleotides: TGTGCCAGCAGCTTAGCGATGGGACTAGGGGAAAACGAGCAGTACTTC. It is translated as CASSLAMGLGENEQYF.

This clonotype showed up just once. Compared with germline, one end of the junction differs, possibly owing to a read error. This chain connects TRBV4-3 to TRBJ1-2; no reliable D call. This CDR3 is built from 14 residues. Germline V lookup: CDR1 LGHNA, CDR2 YSLEER. Here the CDR3 reads CASSQEERNHGYSF. The CDR3, as DNA: TGCGCCAGCAGCCAAGAGGAAAGGAACCATGGCTACTCCTTC.

This clonotype was recorded at least ten times. The chain has TRBV10-2 and TRBJ2-3; 14 bases line up with TRBD2. V gave up 2 bases and J gave up 4 bases; unmatched junction bases: 8. Germline values: CDR1 WSHSY, CDR2 SAAADI. The CDR3 contains 18 residues. The CDR3 loop reads CASSEPRLAGGDPDTQYF. The CDR3 coding sequence is TGCGCCAGCAGTGAGCCCCGACTAGCGGGAGGGGATCCAGATACGCAGTATTTT.

In this sample, this clonotype turned up a few times. This rearrangement joins TRBV7-3 to TRBJ2-1, with 14 bases fitting TRBD2. CDR1 SGHTA and CDR2 FQGTGA come from the germline V gene. The CDR3 loop spans 17 amino acids. The J segment lost 4 bases and the V segment lost 0 bases, leaving 2 bases of the junction unmatched. This chain's CDR3 is CASSLTGLAGVYNEQFF. CDR3 bases: TGTGCCAGCAGCTTAACGGGACTAGCGGGAGTATACAATGAGCAGTTCTTC.